This TCR beta chain was documented in a study of OX40 agonist ivuxolimab in advanced cancers. With V trimmed by 6 bases and J by 5 bases, 0 bases remained unmatched. This CDR3 has 12 residues. Germline V gives CDR1 MNHEY, CDR2 SVGAGI. The assay was immunoSEQ multiplex PCR, and TCRdb's table has in-frame clones only and misses some. This repertoire shows 55,000 to 80,000 clones, about 88% found once; its top ten account for approximately 0.25%. This specimen was CD4+ or CD8+ T cells sorted from blood, taken in a trial of the OX40 agonist ivuxolimab. This TCR was recovered from an adult with an advanced solid tumor such as melanoma, head and neck, liver or kidney cancer. The chain uses TRBV6-5 and TRBJ2-2, with 7 bases that match TRBD2. CDR3 protein: CASRGLTGELFF. The CDR3 bases are TGTGCCAGCAGGGGACTAACCGGGGAGCTGTTTTTT.